The following is a T cell receptor (beta chain) sequence with its context. This sample was taken from a study of blood T cell repertoires in COVID-19. Overall study: COVID-19 samples from acute and convalescent phases originated in the United States, Italy and Spain. Sample material is recorded as cDNA or gDNA derived from T cells, B-cell-depleted T cells, or PBMCs.

CDR1 and CDR2 (germline): LGHNA, YSLEER. The V segment lost 4 bases and the J segment 5 bases; nucleotides outside the gene matches: 4. The CDR3 is 14 amino acids. Original methodology: For nucleated cells, counts were estimated from reference gene primer amplification. Some clones are missing from TCRdb's copy, which holds only in-frame ones; the method was immunoSEQ multiplex PCR. The V and J calls and the clone size are those of that table, but D and trimming were determined from the DNA. The table includes over 35,000 clones, 75% to 90% detected once. This chain uses TRBV4-3 with TRBJ1-5; 8 nucleotides match TRBD1. Sequencing was done on a sample of peripheral blood. This TCR came from a man between 50 and 59 years old with acute or convalescent COVID-19. The CDR3 loop is CASSPDRGYQPQHF. The CDR3 DNA is TGCGCCAGCAGCCCCGACAGGGGCTATCAGCCCCAGCATTTT.